The 7 T cell receptor beta chains below all came from one sample that was sequenced in a study of blood T cell repertoires in COVID-19. Clones were read by immunoSEQ multiplex PCR, and TCRdb kept only the in-frame ones, dropping some. The sample includes 150,000 to 180,000 clones, around 84% of them seen just once. The sample comprised PBMCs or T cells enriched from blood (not recorded which). The receptors were sampled from a man in his fifties or sixties who had recovered from COVID-19.

The V and J genes are TRBV24-1 and TRBJ2-3, with TRBD1 matching 8 bases. V was clipped by 5 bases and J by 4 bases; unmatched bases: 10. Germline lookup yields CDR1 KGHDR and CDR2 SFDVKD. CDR3 size: 16 residues. CDR3 amino acids: CATSATPGTGPDTQYF. The CDR3 bases are TGTGCCACCAGTGCGACCCCCGGGACAGGCCCAGATACGCAGTATTTT.

This chain connects TRBV30 to TRBJ2-1, with D tentatively TRBD1 (5 bases). The CDR3 covers 14 residues. Germline V gene sequence: CDR1 GTSNPN, CDR2 SVGIG (reference sequence). Trimming removed 1 base from V and 0 bases from J, with 7 bases in between. CDR3 sequence: CAWSGGPSYNEQFF. In DNA form, the CDR3 reads TGTGCCTGGAGTGGGGGCCCCTCCTACAATGAGCAGTTCTTC.

The chain employs TRBV9 and TRBJ1-5, with TRBD1 matching 8 bases. Losses at the gene ends were 4 bases for V and 1 base for J; bases not matched to a gene: 4. Germline values: CDR1 SGDLS, CDR2 YYNGEE. The CDR3 totals 15 residues. The chain's CDR3 is CASSQTGGSNQPQHF. The DNA of the CDR3 is TGTGCCAGCAGCCAAACAGGGGGAAGCAATCAGCCCCAGCATTTT.

The V gene is TRBV3-1 (or the pseudogene TRBV3-2), the J gene TRBJ1-4; TRBD1 matches 10 bases. Trimming removed 2 bases from V and 6 bases from J; junction bases left unmatched: 9. This CDR3 region has 17 residues. CDR1 is LGHDT, CDR2 YNNKEL, per germline (reference sequence). In DNA, the CDR3 is TGTGCCAGCAGCCAAACGAGGGACAGGGGATGGGATGAAAAACTGTTTTTT. Translating it yields CASSQTRDRGWDEKLFF.

The gene calls are TRBV5-1 and TRBJ1-6; TRBD1 might be the D (6 bases). CDR1 and CDR2 (germline): SGHRS, YFSETQ. There are 15 residues in the CDR3. V was clipped by 2 bases and J by 5 bases, with 11 bases between them. This CDR3 is CASSFTGKDNSPLHF. In DNA form, the CDR3 reads TGCGCCAGCAGCTTTACAGGGAAGGATAATTCACCCCTCCACTTT.

This chain uses TRBV21-1 with TRBJ1-3; the table calls TRBD1, which could not be checked here. TRBV21-1 is termed a pseudogene. The CDR3 is 17 residues long. CDR3 in amino acids: CASSWRPGTTIRNTIYF. The CDR3, as DNA: TGTGCCAGCAGCTGGCGCCCCGGGACAACGATTCGAAACACCATATATTTT.

The V gene is TRBV4-2, the J gene TRBJ1-1; D gene ambiguous. The length of the CDR3 is 17 residues. V lost 1 base, J lost 2 bases, and 17 bases lay in between. From germline, CDR1 is LGHNA and CDR2 YNFKEQ. CDR3 loop: CASSQVRAGGVNTEAFF. The CDR3 DNA reads TGTGCCAGCAGCCAAGTAAGGGCGGGAGGAGTCAACACTGAAGCTTTCTTT.